These T cell receptor beta chains were read from a single sample in a study of CD4+ T cells in melanoma. Here immunoSEQ multiplex PCR was the method, and the copy in TCRdb shows in-frame clones only, minus some. The sample lists approximately 10,000 clones; about 65% were seen once. What was sequenced was cells from a culture (not recorded whether cultured in vitro). The receptor source for this set is a human donor with melanoma. Each CDR3 is given with its conserved first and last residue. The D gene is left open where the match is weak. A row's size may be missing; if present it is once, few, many or a size class.

-	TRBV7-6	TRBD2	TRBJ2-2	TGTGCCAGCAGGCCGGTTCGGCCGGGACTAGCGGGTTCGAACACCGGGGAGCTGTTTTTT	CASRPVRPGLAGSNTGELFF
-	TRBV30	-	TRBJ1-1	TGTGCACGAGCCCAGGTGAACACTGAAGCTTTCTTT	CARAQVNTEAFF
-	TRBV18	-	TRBJ2-6	TGTGCCAGCTCACCACCTACGATCTATGACTCTGGGGCCAACGTCCTGACTTTC	CASSPPTIYDSGANVLTF
-	TRBV19	-	TRBJ2-7	TGTGCCAGTAGTCCCGTTCTCTCTAGGAAGTATGGGCAGTACTTC	CASSPVLSRKYGQYF
-	TRBV5-1	TRBD1	TRBJ2-2	TGCGCCAGCAGCACCGGGACAGGGGCGTTCGCCGGGGAGCTGTTTTTT	CASSTGTGAFAGELFF
few	TRBV28	TRBD1	TRBJ1-2	TGTGCCAGCAGAATTGACAGGGGCTATGGCTACACCTTC	CASRIDRGYGYTF
-	TRBV6-1	-	TRBJ1-5	TGTGCCAGCAGCGCTCAAGCGGATCAGCCCCAGCATTTT	CASSAQADQPQHF
few	TRBV29-1	TRBD1	TRBJ2-3	TGCAGCGTTGAAGTGGGTCAGGGGGCAGATACGCAGTATTTT	CSVEVGQGADTQYF
few	TRBV30	-	TRBJ1-1	TGTGCCTGGGAGCGGACTGAAGCTTTCTTT	CAWERTEAFF
-	TRBV9	-	TRBJ2-1	TGTGCCAGCACCCCGGGGTCCTACAATGAGCAGTTCTTC	CASTPGSYNEQFF
-	TRBV13	-	TRBJ1-1	TGTGCCAGCAGCTTAGAAGGGGAAGTCACTGAAGCTTTCTTT	CASSLEGEVTEAFF
-	TRBV6-5	-	TRBJ2-1	TGTGCCAGCAGTTACGGTGGAGGGGGCTACTATGAGCAGTTCTTC	CASSYGGGGYYEQFF
-	TRBV11-2	-	TRBJ2-5	TGTGCCAGCAGCTTCGTCGGTTTTGGAGGAGAGACCCAGTACTTC	CASSFVGFGGETQYF
-	TRBV4-1	-	TRBJ2-4	TGCGCCAGCAGCCAAGATCGGGGGAGCGGGGCCAAAAACATTCAGTACTTC	CASSQDRGSGAKNIQYF
few	TRBV10-1	TRBD1	TRBJ1-6	TGCGCCAGCAGTGAAACAGGGGGTTCACCCCTCCACTTT	CASSETGGSPLHF
-	TRBV7-2	TRBD1	TRBJ1-1	TGTGCCAGCAGCTCAAAGGAAGGGACAGGGAACACTGAAGCTTTCTTT	CASSSKEGTGNTEAFF
few	TRBV19	-	TRBJ1-1	TGTGCCAGTAGAGTCCAGCGGAACACTGAAGCTTTCTTT	CASRVQRNTEAFF
few	TRBV10-3	TRBD2	TRBJ2-1	TGTGCCATCAGACTAGCGGCCTACAATGAGCAGTTCTTC	CAIRLAAYNEQFF
few	TRBV14	TRBD1	TRBJ1-2	TGTGCCAGCAGCAGGACAGGGGTTGCTATGTATGGCTACACCTTC	CASSRTGVAMYGYTF
-	TRBV4-1	TRBD1	TRBJ2-2	TGCGCCAGCAGCCAAGAAATCACCGGGACAGGGACCGGGGAGCTGTTTTTT	CASSQEITGTGTGELFF
few	TRBV6-6	-	TRBJ1-6	TGTGCCAGCACTAACGCCCCTGATTTTAATTCACCCCTCCACTTT	CASTNAPDFNSPLHF
large	TRBV2	TRBD2	TRBJ2-1	TGTGCCAGCAGTGACGAAGGGACTAGCGGGCGCAATGAGCAGTTCTTC	CASSDEGTSGRNEQFF
-	TRBV7-9	-	TRBJ2-1	TGTGCCAGCAGCTTTTTGGCTGTCCGCAATGAGCAGTTCTTC	CASSFLAVRNEQFF
-	TRBV5-6	-	TRBJ1-4	TGTGCCAGCACTTCCGGGATATATGAAAAACTGTTTTTT	CASTSGIYEKLFF
once	TRBV27	TRBD1	TRBJ2-1	TGTGCCAGCAGTTTAAGACAGGGGGTCCACAATGAGCAGTTCTTC	CASSLRQGVHNEQFF
few	TRBV11-2	-	TRBJ1-2	TGTGCCAGCAGCCCCCGGTGGGACTATGGCTACACCTTC	CASSPRWDYGYTF